The present entry profiles one T cell receptor beta chain with its context. The data were taken from a study of control samples from healthy donors and cancer patients. Method: immunoSEQ multiplex PCR; TCRdb's copy keeps in-frame clones and lacks some. Of approximately 98,000 clones in the sample, roughly 79% were seen once. With V trimmed by 5 bases and J by 9 bases, 4 bases remained unmatched. This CDR3 spans 14 amino acids. Per germline, CDR1 SGHTA and CDR2 FQGNSA. J is TRBJ2-1 and V is TRBV7-2; 13 positions match TRBD2. The sequence was obtained from a man aged 18 to 29 in good health. Input material: blood. Here the CDR3 DNA reads TGTGCCAGCAGCCCTAGGACTAGCGGGGGTGAGCAGTTCTTC. Translated, it gives CASSPRTSGGEQFF.